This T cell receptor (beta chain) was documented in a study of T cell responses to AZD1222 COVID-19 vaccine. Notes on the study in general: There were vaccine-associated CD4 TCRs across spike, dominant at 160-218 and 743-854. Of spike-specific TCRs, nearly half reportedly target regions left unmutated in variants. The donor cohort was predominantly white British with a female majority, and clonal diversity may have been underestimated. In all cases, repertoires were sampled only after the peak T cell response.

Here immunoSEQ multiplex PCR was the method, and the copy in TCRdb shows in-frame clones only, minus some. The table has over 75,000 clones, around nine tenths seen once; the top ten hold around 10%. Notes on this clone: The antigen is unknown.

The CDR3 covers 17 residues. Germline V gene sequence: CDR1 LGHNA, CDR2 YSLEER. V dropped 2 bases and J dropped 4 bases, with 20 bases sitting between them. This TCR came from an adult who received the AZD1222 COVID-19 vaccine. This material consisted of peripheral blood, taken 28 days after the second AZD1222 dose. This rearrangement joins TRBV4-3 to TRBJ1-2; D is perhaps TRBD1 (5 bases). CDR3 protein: CASSQSAMDIGFYGYTF. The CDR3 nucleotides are TGCGCCAGCAGCCAAAGCGCTATGGACATCGGGTTCTATGGCTACACCTTC.